This T cell receptor (beta chain) was identified in a study of CD8+CD57+ T cells in acquired aplastic anemia (dated by TCRdb to 2017 to 2018). In the study overall: A mean of about 3 ug of DNA, ranging from roughly 0.19 to 27.4 ug, was extracted from sorted CD4+ and CD8+ cells. For healthy donor samples, the average read count was about 10.8 million for CD4+ cells and 11 million to 14 million for CD8+ cells. What the work shows at the level of the full study, not this receptor alone: Around 28 CD8+ CDR3 sequences were found to be shared between patients and controls, but these sequences appeared to be highly expressed in patients and within the immunodominant clones of the patients. No significant difference in CD8+ Simpson's diversity was found between patients and healthy controls (P=0.060).

As regards this clonotype: The antigen it binds to is not known. No clone much larger than this one lies a single base away; base qualities are absent.

Measured from the cysteine to the phenylalanine, the CDR3 is 14 residues long. CDR3 DNA only is kept here, 42 bases in frame from base 1. The junction shows trimming of 5 bases on V and 9 bases on J, plus 17 bases between the germline ends. Genomic DNA was used as template for profiling of TCR beta VDJ combinations and CDR3 sequences. An Illumina HiSeq 2000 was used for TCR repertoire sequencing. Turning to the authors' computational methods: TRBV/TRBJ rearrangement plots, CDR3 size and DJ length profiles, and Simpson's diversity index were used to evaluate the repertoires. The most abundant DNA sequence in the deep sequencing data was taken as the immunodominant clone. CDR3 amino acid sequences were checked for sharing across subjects and were also compared against the VDJdb database and published repertoires. In TCRdb, the public reads were trimmed at Q25 with fastp and aligned with MiXCR, with productive beta chains retained. Entries are consolidated by CDR3 protein sequence, retaining the most common genes and DNA. The V and J calls shown here were made by TCRdb, not taken from the authors' results. The table for this sample lists about 81,000 distinct CDR3 sequences; under 50% of them were counted only once. Of the sample, approximately 61% falls within the top ten clones.

The study deep-sequenced TCR repertoires of sorted CD4+ and CD8+ blood T cells from severe aplastic anemia patients and healthy subjects. Ficoll-Paque density gradient centrifugation was used to isolate peripheral blood mononuclear cells. Before DNA extraction, CD4+ and CD8+ T cells were sorted by FACS or by magnetic beads. Sequences were obtained from sorted CD4+, CD8+, or CD8+CD57+ T cells (not recorded which) from PBMCs. This receptor was identified in a human donor in good health, serving as a control. The chain links TRBV12-3 or TRBV12-4 with TRBJ2-1, with TRBD2 tentatively as D gene (7 bases match). This receptor carries the CDR3 CASSAAGRGSEQFF. The DNA sequence is given as TGTGCCAGCAGTGCGGCTGGGAGGGGGAGTGAGCAGTTCTTC.